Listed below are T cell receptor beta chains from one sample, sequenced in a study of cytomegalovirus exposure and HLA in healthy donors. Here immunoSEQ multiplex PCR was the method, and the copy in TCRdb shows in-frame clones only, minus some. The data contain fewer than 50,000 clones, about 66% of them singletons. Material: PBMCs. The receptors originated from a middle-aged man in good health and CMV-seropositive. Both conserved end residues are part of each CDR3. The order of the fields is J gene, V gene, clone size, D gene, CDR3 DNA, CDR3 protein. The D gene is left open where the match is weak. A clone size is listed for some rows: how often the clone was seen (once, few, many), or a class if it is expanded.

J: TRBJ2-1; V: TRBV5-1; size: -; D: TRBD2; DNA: TGCGCCAGCAGCTATGGGTCGGGGGGTTCCGACTATGAGCAGTTCTTC; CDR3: CASSYGSGGSDYEQFF
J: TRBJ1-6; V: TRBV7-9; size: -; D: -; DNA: TGTGCCAGCAGCTTAGGACAGAATTCACCCCTCCACTTT; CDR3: CASSLGQNSPLHF
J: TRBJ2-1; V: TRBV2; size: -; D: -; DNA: TGTGCCAGCAGTCCTACTAGCTTTAATGAGCAGTTCTTC; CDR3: CASSPTSFNEQFF
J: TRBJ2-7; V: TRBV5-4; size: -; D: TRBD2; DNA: TGTGCCAGCAGCTTGGTGGCGGGGGGGTCGAAAGCCGAGCAGTACTTC; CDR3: CASSLVAGGSKAEQYF
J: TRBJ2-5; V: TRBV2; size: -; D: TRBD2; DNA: TGTGCCAGCAAGACCAGCGGGGGTGAGACCCAGTACTTC; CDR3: CASKTSGGETQYF
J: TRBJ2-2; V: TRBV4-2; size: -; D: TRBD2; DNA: TGTGCCAGCAGCCCCTACGATGGGCTAGCGGGGAACACCGGGGAGCTGTTTTTT; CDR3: CASSPYDGLAGNTGELFF
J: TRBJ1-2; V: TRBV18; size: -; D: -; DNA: TGTGCCAGCCGAAGGACAGAAATCTATGGCTACACCTTC; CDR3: CASRRTEIYGYTF
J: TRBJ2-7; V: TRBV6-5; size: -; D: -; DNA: TGTGCCAGCAGCAAGGGGTACGAGCAGTACTTC; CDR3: CASSKGYEQYF
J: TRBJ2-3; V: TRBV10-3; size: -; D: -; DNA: TGTGCCATCGGCTGGAGCTCAGATACGCAGTATTTT; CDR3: CAIGWSSDTQYF
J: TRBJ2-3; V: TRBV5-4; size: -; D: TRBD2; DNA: TGTGCCACTTCCGCGGGGGGCGAGGCAGATACGCAGTATTTT; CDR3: CATSAGGEADTQYF
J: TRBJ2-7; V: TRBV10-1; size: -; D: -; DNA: TGCGCCAGCACCCCCCCGTCGCAGGACTCCTACGAGCAGTACTTC; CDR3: CASTPPSQDSYEQYF
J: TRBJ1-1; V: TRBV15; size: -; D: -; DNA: TGTGCCACCAGCAGAGATTTCCAGAACACTGAAGCTTTCTTT; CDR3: CATSRDFQNTEAFF
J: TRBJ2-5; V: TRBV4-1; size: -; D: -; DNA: TGCGCCAGCAGCCAAGATTCGACAGTCCAGACCCAGTACTTC; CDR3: CASSQDSTVQTQYF
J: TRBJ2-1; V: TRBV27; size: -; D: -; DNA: TGTGCCAGCAACTGGCCAGGGTCGGGTGAGCAGTTCTTC; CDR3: CASNWPGSGEQFF
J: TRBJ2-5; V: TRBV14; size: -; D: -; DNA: TGTGCCAGCAGCCAGCGGGACCAAGAGACCCAGTACTTC; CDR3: CASSQRDQETQYF
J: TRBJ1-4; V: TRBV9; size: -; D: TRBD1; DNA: TGTGCCAGCAGCGTACTACAGGGGGGATATGAAAAACTGTTTTTT; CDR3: CASSVLQGGYEKLFF
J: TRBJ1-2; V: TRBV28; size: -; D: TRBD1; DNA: TGTGCCTATCAAGGACAGGGGGACGACTATGGCTACACCTTC; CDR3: CAYQGQGDDYGYTF
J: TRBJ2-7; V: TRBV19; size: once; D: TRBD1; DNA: TGTGCCAGTAGGGGACAGACCAGCTCCTACGAGCAGTACTTC; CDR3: CASRGQTSSYEQYF
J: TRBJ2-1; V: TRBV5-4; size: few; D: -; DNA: TGTGCCAGCAGCTTTGACCTGGGGGGCAATGAGCAGTTCTTC; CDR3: CASSFDLGGNEQFF
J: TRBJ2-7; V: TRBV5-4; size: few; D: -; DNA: TGTGCCAGCAGCTTGGGGGGCAGGGAGCAGTACTTC; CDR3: CASSLGGREQYF
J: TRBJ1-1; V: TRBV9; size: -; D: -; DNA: TGTGCCAGCAGCCCCCTGGACTGGAACACTGAAGCTTTCTTT; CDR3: CASSPLDWNTEAFF
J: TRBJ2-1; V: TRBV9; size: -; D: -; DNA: TGTGCCAGCAGCGTCCTGGCCAGGGGTGAGCAGTTCTTC; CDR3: CASSVLARGEQFF
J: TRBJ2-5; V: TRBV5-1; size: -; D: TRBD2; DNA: TGCGCCAGCAGCACCACTAGCGGGGGTCACGAGACCCAGTACTTC; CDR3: CASSTTSGGHETQYF
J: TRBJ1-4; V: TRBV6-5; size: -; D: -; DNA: TGTGCCAGCAGTTACAGCTCAGGGTCCGATGAAAAACTGTTTTTT; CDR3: CASSYSSGSDEKLFF
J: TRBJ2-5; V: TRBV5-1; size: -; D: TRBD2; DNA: TGCGCCAGCAGCATGGCGACTAGCGGGGGGGCTTCCCGGGAGACCCAGTACTTC; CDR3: CASSMATSGGASRETQYF
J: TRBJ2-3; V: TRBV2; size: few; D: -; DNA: TGTGCCAGCAGGGGTGGGCAGGGGTTAAGCACAGATACGCAGTATTTT; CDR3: CASRGGQGLSTDTQYF
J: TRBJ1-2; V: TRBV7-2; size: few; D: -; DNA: TGTGCCAGCAGCTCGGTACGCGGGACGAACTATGGCTACACCTTC; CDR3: CASSSVRGTNYGYTF
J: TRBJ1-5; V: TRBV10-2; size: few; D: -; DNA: TGCGCCAGCAGTGAGGGGGCGAGACAGCCCCAGCATTTT; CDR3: CASSEGARQPQHF
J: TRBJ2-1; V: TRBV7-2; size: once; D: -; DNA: TGTGCCAGCAGCCGAGGGAATGAGCAGTTCTTC; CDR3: CASSRGNEQFF
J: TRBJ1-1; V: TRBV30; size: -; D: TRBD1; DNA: TGTGCCTGGAATTTAGGACAGGTTAACACTGAAGCTTTCTTT; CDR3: CAWNLGQVNTEAFF